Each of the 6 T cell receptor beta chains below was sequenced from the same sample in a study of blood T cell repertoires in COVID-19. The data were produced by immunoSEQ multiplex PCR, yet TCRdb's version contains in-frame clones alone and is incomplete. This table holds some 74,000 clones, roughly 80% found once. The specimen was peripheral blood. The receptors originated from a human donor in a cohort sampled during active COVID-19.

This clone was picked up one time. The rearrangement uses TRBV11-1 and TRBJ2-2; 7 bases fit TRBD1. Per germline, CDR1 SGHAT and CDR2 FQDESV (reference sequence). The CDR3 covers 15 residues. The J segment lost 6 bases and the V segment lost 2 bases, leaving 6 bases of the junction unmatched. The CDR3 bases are TGTGCCAGCAGCTTAACGGGACAGCCCCCCGGGGAGCTGTTTTTT. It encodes CASSLTGQPPGELFF. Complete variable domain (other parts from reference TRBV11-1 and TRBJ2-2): EAEVAQSPRYKITEKSQAVAFWCDPISGHATLYWYRQILGQGPELLVQFQDESVVDDSQLPKDRFSAERLKGVDSTLKIQPAELGDSAMYLCASSLTGQPPGELFFGEGSRLTVL.

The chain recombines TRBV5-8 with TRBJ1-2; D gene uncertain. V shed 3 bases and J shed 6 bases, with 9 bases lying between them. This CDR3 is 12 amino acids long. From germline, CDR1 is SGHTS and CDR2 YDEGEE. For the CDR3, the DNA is TGTGCCAGCAGCTGGGGAGCGCATGGCTACACCTTC. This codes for CASSWGAHGYTF.

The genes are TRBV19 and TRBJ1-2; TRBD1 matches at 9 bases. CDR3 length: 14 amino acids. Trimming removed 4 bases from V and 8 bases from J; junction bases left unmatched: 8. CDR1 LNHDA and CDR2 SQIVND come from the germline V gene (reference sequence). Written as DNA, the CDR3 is TGTGCCAGTAGTAAGTTGGGACAGGGTAGCGGCTACACCTTC. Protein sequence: CASSKLGQGSGYTF.

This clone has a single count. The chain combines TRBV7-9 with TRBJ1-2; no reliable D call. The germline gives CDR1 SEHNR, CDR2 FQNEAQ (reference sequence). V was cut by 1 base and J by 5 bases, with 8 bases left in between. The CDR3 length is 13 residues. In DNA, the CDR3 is TGTGCCAGCAGCTTAGTTGGCGGGTATGGCTACACCTTC. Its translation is CASSLVGGYGYTF.

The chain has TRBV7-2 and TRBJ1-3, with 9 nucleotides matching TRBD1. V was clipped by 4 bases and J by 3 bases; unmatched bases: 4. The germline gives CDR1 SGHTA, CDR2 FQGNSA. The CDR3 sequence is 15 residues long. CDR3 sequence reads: CASSSDRGYGNTIYF. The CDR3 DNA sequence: TGTGCCAGCAGCTCCGACAGGGGGTATGGAAACACCATATATTTT.

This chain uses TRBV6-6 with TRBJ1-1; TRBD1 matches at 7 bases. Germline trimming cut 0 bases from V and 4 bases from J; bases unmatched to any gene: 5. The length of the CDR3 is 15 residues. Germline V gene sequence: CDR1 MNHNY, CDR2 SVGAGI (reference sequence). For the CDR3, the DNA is TGTGCCAGCAGTTACTCGACAGGGCTGGGCACTGAAGCTTTCTTT. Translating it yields CASSYSTGLGTEAFF.